These 14 T cell receptor beta chains were all obtained from the same sample, sequenced in a study of blood T cells in healthy people across ages. A J-beta primer mix and a sample-barcoded 5' primer were used in a second PCR of about 7 to 12 cycles. TCRdb ran MiXCR on the 5' RACE reads and lists one entry per CDR3 protein. This table has around 1,500,000 distinct CDR3 sequences, over 25% appearing once. Specimen: blood. Every receptor here comes from a young woman in good health.

This clonotype has more than one count but fewer than ten. The chain joins TRBV2 to TRBJ2-5; a possible D gene is TRBD1 (5 bases). This CDR3 comprises 14 residues. Trimming shortened V by 1 base and J by 7 bases, and 13 bases separated the two germline ends. CDR1 is SNHLY, CDR2 FYNNEI, per germline. The CDR3 region has the DNA TGTGCCAGCAGTGAAGATATAGGGGAAAGGACCCAGTACTTC. This translates into CASSEDIGERTQYF.

This clonotype appeared a few times. The chain joins TRBV15 to TRBJ2-1; 7 bases line up with TRBD2. The germline CDR1 and CDR2 sequences are LNHNV and YYDKDF (reference sequence). Germline trimming cut 5 bases from V and 3 bases from J; bases unmatched to any gene: 7. The CDR3 covers 15 residues. The chain's CDR3 is CATSGGAGVYNEQFF. The CDR3 bases are TGTGCCACCAGCGGTGGTGCGGGAGTCTACAATGAGCAGTTCTTC.

This clonotype was observed many times. V gene TRBV7-9 combines with J gene TRBJ2-3; 11 nucleotides match TRBD2. The CDR3 sequence is 17 residues long. The V gene's germline CDR1 is SEHNR and CDR2 FQNEAQ (reference sequence). With 1 base clipped from V and 1 base from J, the junction kept 4 bases outside the gene matches. CDR3 loop: CASSLDLSGGGTDTQYF. CDR3 DNA: TGTGCCAGCAGCTTAGACCTTAGCGGGGGGGGCACAGATACGCAGTATTTT.

This clonotype was observed at least ten times. The rearrangement joins TRBV25-1 to TRBJ2-5; no clear D. CDR3 length: 14 residues. V was pared by 3 bases and J by 5 bases, with 13 bases between. Germline values: CDR1 MGHDK, CDR2 SYGVNS. CDR3 in amino acids: CASSDSDWAETQYF. CDR3 DNA: TGTGCCAGCAGTGACTCCGACTGGGCGGAGACCCAGTACTTC.

This clonotype was counted many times. The DNA for the CDR3 is TGCAGTGCTTCTCGACTAGCCGCCTACGAGCAGTACTTC. Protein product: CSASRLAAYEQYF. The chain employs TRBV20-1 and TRBJ2-7, with TRBD2 matching over 7 bases. CDR1 is DFQATT, CDR2 SNEGSKA, per germline (reference sequence). This CDR3 is built from 13 residues. Trimming at V came to 5 bases and at J to 2 bases, leaving 6 bases not matched to a gene.

This clonotype was seen a few times. The chain joins TRBV6-2 or TRBV6-3 to TRBJ2-1; D ambiguous. The CDR3 consists of 13 residues. Germline CDR1 is MNHEY and CDR2 is SVGEGT. Trimming pared 5 bases from V and 13 bases from J, leaving 18 bases between. The CDR3 sequence: CASSITPGGEQFF. CDR3 nucleotides: TGTGCCAGCAGTATCACCCCGGGTGGTGAACAGTTCTTC.

The sample holds a few counts of this clonotype. The chain links TRBV28 to TRBJ1-2; D remains ambiguous. CDR1 and CDR2 from the germline V gene are MDHEN and SYDVKM. V lost 2 bases to trimming and J lost 8 bases, with 15 bases between them. The CDR3 is made up of 14 amino acids. The CDR3, as DNA: TGTGCCAGCAGTTTACGGGCCCCCCCGAGAGGCTACACCTTC. It translates to CASSLRAPPRGYTF.

This clonotype was seen more than once but under ten times. The chain recombines TRBV7-2 with TRBJ2-5; TRBD2 is a possible D gene (5 bases). The CDR3 is made up of 14 amino acids. Trimming removed 5 bases at V and 7 bases at J, with 17 bases between. Germline V gene lookup returns CDR1 SGHTA and CDR2 FQGNSA. The CDR3 nucleotides read TGTGCCAGCAGCCCTGAAACTAGAATGGGGACCCAGTACTTC. Encoded protein: CASSPETRMGTQYF.

The V call is TRBV10-1, the J call TRBJ1-1, with TRBD1 matching over 8 bases. Germline assignment: CDR1 WNHNN and CDR2 SYGVQD (reference sequence). V lost 2 bases and J lost 1; bases outside the gene matches: 3. The CDR3 extends over 15 amino acids. CDR3 nucleotide sequence: TGCGCCAGCAGTGAGGGGACAGGACAGAACACTGAAGCTTTCTTT. Amino acids: CASSEGTGQNTEAFF.

Details on this clonotype: A much larger clone is a single base away; this may be a read error. The V call is TRBV7-8, the J call TRBJ2-1, with D perhaps TRBD2 (5 bases). Germline values: CDR1 SGHVS, CDR2 FQNEAQ. The CDR3 is 15 residues long. Trimming shortened V by 8 bases and J by 0 bases, and 14 bases separated the two germline ends. DNA of the CDR3: TGTGCCAGCGGCGATCTTACTAGCTCCTACAATGAGCAGTTCTTC. Translation: CASGDLTSSYNEQFF.

Comments on this clonotype: A much more abundant neighbour one base away suggests this may be a read error. J is TRBJ1-1 and V is TRBV6-6; weak D call: TRBD1 (6 bases). From germline, CDR1 is MNHNY and CDR2 SVGAGI (reference sequence). This CDR3 has 12 amino acids. CDR3 region: CASNDGGTGAFF. CDR3 in DNA: TGTGCCAGCAACGACGGGGGCACTGGAGCTTTCTTT.

This chain joins TRBV6-2 or TRBV6-3 and TRBJ2-4; 10 bases agree with TRBD2. Germline V gene data show CDR1 as MNHEY and CDR2 as SVGEGT. Trimming removed 8 bases from V and 7 bases from J; junction bases left unmatched: 11. CDR3 length equals 15 residues. The CDR3 here is CASVPAGGPWNIQYF. CDR3 nucleotide sequence: TGTGCCAGCGTGCCAGCGGGAGGGCCTTGGAACATTCAGTACTTC.

Only a few counts were recorded for this clonotype. The V and J genes are TRBV20-1 and TRBJ2-5, with a tentative D call TRBD1 (6 bases). The CDR3 sequence is 12 residues long. Germline V gene sequence: CDR1 DFQATT, CDR2 SNEGSKA (reference sequence). The V end was cut by 6 bases, the J end by 4 bases, with 12 bases between. CDR3 loop: CSAQGSRETQYF. Written as DNA, the CDR3 is TGCAGTGCCCAGGGGTCCCGAGAGACCCAGTACTTC.

With respect to this clonotype: At one end the junction does not follow the germline gene, possibly because of a read error. V usage is TRBV25-1 and J usage is TRBJ2-6; tentatively, D is TRBD1 or TRBD2 (5 bases each). In germline, CDR1 is MGHDK, CDR2 SYGVNS. The CDR3 covers 16 residues. The CDR3 sequence: CASSEGGASGANILTF. DNA of the CDR3: TGTGCCAGCAGTGAAGGGGGTGCCTCTGGGGCCAACATCCTGACTTTC. The full variable domain, in which reference TRBV25-1 and TRBJ2-6 provide the parts outside the CDR3, is EADIYQTPRYLVIGTGKKITLECSQTMGHDKMYWYQQDPGMELHLIHYSYGVNSTEKGDLSSESTVSRIRTEHFPLTLESARPSHTSQYLCASSEGGASGANILTFGAGSRLTVL.